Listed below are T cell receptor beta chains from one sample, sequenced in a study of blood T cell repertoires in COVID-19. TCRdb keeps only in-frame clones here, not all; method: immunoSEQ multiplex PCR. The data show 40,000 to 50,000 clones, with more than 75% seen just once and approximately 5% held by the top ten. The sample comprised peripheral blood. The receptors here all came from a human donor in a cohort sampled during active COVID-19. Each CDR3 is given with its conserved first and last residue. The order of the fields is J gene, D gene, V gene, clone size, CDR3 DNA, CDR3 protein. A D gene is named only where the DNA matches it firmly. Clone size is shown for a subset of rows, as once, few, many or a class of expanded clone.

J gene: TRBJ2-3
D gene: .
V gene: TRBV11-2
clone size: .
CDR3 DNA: TGTGCCAGCAGCTTCCGAGGGAGTGGGACAGATACGCAGTATTTT
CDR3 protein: CASSFRGSGTDTQYF

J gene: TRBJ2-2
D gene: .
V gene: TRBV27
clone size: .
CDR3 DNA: TGTGCCAGCAGTCCCACTGCGCAGGACACCGGGGAGCTGTTTTTT
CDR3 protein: CASSPTAQDTGELFF

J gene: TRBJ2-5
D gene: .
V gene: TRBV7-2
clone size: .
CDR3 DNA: TGTGCCAGCAGCTACCTAGACCCAGAGACCCAGTACTTC
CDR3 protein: CASSYLDPETQYF

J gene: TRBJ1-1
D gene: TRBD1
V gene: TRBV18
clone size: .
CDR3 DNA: TGTGCCAGCTCACCGGGACAGGGTCTGAACACTGAAGCTTTCTTT
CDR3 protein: CASSPGQGLNTEAFF

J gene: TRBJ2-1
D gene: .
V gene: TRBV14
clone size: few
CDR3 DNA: TGTGCCAGCAGCCAAGTGGGGCTAGCGGAGCAGTTCTTC
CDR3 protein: CASSQVGLAEQFF

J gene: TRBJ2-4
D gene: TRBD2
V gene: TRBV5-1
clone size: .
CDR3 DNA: TGCGCCAGCAGCGAGTCTAGCGGGAGTAGCATTCAGTACTTC
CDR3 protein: CASSESSGSSIQYF

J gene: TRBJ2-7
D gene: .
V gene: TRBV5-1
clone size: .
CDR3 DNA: TGCGCCAGCAGCTTGGGAGTCGGCGGCCTCTACGAGCAGTACTTC
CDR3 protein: CASSLGVGGLYEQYF

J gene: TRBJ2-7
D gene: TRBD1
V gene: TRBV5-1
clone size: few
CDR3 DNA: TGCGCCAGCAGGTCCGGGACAGGGCCCTACGAGCAGTACTTC
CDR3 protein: CASRSGTGPYEQYF

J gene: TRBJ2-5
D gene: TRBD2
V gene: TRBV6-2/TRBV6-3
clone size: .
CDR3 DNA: TGTGCCAGCAGTTACCCGACTAGCGGGGGTGAGACCCAGTACTTC
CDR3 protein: CASSYPTSGGETQYF

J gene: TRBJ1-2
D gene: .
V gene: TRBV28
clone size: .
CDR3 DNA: TGTGCCAGCAGACAGGGATCTAGGGGCTATGGCTACACCTTC
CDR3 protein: CASRQGSRGYGYTF

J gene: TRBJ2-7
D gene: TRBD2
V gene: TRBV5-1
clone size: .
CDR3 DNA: TGCGCCAGCAGCTTGTTAGCGGGAGGGCCGCTCTACGAGCAGTACTTC
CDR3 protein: CASSLLAGGPLYEQYF

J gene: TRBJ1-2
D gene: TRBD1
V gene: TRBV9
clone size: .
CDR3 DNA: TGTGCCAGCAGCGATCAAGAAAGGGGACAGCCTAACTATGGCTACACCTTC
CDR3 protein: CASSDQERGQPNYGYTF

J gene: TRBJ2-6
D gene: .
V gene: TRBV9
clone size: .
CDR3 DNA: TGTGCCAGCAGCGTCCAGGGTTCTGGGGCCAACGTCCTGACTTTC
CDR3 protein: CASSVQGSGANVLTF

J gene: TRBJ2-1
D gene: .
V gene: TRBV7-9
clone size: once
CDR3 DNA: TGTGCCAGCGGGGAGGTTGAGGGGCAGTTCTTC
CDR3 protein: CASGEVEGQFF

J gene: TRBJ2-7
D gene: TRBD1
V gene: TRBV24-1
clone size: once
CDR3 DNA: TGTGCCACCAGTGATTTGACTAAGGACAGGGGGCGATACGAGCAGTACTTC
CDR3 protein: CATSDLTKDRGRYEQYF

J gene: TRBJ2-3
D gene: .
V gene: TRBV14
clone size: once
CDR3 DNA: TGTGCCAGCAGCCAAGATATCCCCCTCCCTGACAGTCCGAGCACAGATACGCAGTATTTT
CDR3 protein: CASSQDIPLPDSPSTDTQYF

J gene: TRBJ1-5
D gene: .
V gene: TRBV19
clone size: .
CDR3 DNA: TGTGCCAGTAGTTCGATGGGCGTGGGTCAGCCCCAGCATTTT
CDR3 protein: CASSSMGVGQPQHF

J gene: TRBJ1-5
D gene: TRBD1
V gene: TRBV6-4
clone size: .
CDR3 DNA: TGTGCCAGCAGTGAAGGACAGGGCGGCAATCAGCCCCAGCATTTT
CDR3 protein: CASSEGQGGNQPQHF

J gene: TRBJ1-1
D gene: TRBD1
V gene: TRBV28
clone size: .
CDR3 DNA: TGTGCCAGCAGTTCACTCTGGGACAGGCGGGGGAACACTGAAGCTTTCTTT
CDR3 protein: CASSSLWDRRGNTEAFF

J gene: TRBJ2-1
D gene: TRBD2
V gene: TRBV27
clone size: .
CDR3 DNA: TGTGCCAGCAGTCCCGGGACTAGCGGGAGAAAGGAGCAGTTCTTC
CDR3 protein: CASSPGTSGRKEQFF

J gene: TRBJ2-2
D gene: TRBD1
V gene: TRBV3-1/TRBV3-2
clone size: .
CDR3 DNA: TGTGCCAGTGGACAGGGATGGGCCGGGGAGCTGTTTTTT
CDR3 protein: CASGQGWAGELFF

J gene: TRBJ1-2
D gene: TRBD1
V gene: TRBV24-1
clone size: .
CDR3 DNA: TGTGCCACCAGTGATAGTCAGGTAGGGGGCGCCTATGGCTACACCTTC
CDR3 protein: CATSDSQVGGAYGYTF

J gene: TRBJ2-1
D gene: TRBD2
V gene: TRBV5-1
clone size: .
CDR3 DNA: TGCGCCAGCAGCCTGGGACTACCCAGCTCCTACAATGAGCAGTTCTTC
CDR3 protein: CASSLGLPSSYNEQFF

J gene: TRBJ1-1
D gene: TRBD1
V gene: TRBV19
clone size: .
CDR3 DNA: TGTGCCAGTAGTATGTTGGAGGGGGCGCGTCCTGAAGCTTTCTTT
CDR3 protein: CASSMLEGARPEAFF

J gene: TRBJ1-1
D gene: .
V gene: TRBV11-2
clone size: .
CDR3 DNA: TGTGCCAGCAGCTTGAATGACAAATCTGGAGCTTTCTTT
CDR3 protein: CASSLNDKSGAFF

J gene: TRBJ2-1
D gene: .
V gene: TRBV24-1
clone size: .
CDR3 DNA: TGTGCCACCTCAGGGGGGTCCTACAATGAGCAGTTCTTC
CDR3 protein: CATSGGSYNEQFF

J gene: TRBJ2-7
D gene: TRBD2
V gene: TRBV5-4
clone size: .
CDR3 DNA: TGTGCCAGCAGCTTGTGGGGGTCCGGGACTAGCGGGCGAGAGCAGTACTTC
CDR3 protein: CASSLWGSGTSGREQYF

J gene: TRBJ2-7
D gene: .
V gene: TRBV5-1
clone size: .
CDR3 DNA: TGCGCCAGCAGCCTGACAGCCCCCTACGAGCAGTACTTC
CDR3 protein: CASSLTAPYEQYF

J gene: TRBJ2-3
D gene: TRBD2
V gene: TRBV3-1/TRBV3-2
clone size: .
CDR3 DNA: TGTGCCAGCCGATCCGGGACTAGCGGGAATGGGGCCACAGATACGCAGTATTTT
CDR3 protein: CASRSGTSGNGATDTQYF

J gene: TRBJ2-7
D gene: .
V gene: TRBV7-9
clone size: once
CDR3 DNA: TGTGCCAGCAGCTTCGGACATCCTTACGAGCAGTACTTC
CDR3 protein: CASSFGHPYEQYF

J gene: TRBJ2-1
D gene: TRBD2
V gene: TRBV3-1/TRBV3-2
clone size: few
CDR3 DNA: TGTGCCAGCAGCCAGGGGGGAGCGGGAGGGCGTAACAATGAGCAGTTCTTC
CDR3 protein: CASSQGGAGGRNNEQFF

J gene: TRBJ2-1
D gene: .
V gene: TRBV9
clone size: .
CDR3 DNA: TGTGCCAGCAGCGCAAGTCCCGGGAGTCAAGGCAATGAGCAGTTCTTC
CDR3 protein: CASSASPGSQGNEQFF

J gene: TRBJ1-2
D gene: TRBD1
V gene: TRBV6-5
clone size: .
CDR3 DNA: TGTGCCAGCAGCAGGGACAGTTACGACTATGGCTACACCTTC
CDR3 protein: CASSRDSYDYGYTF